This T cell receptor beta chain was identified during a study of technical replicates of blood from a handful of donors. TCRdb's copy holds only in-frame clones and misses some; the assay was immunoSEQ multiplex PCR. The sample has about 66,000 clones; 91% are singletons. This clone came up once. This CDR3 region has 13 residues. Trimming pared 2 bases from V and 3 bases from J, leaving 8 bases between. CDR1 and CDR2 from the germline V gene are MNHEY and SMNVEV (reference sequence). The sequencing input was PBMCs. This chain connects TRBV27 to TRBJ2-7; perhaps TRBD2 as D (7 bases). The sequence was collected from a human donor in good health. Some clones in this sample may be carry-over from other donors' samples. The CDR3 DNA reads as TGTGCCAGCAGTTTAAGGGGGGGCTACGAGCAGTACTTC. As protein: CASSLRGGYEQYF.